This entry concerns a single TCR beta chain. The data derive from a study of blood T cell repertoires in COVID-19. Assay used: immunoSEQ multiplex PCR; TCRdb lists only in-frame clones, some missing. The sample records tens of thousands of clones, around 78% being singletons. V lost 0 bases to trimming and J lost 1 base, with 9 bases between them. CDR1 and CDR2 (germline): GTSNPN, SVGIG (reference sequence). This CDR3 is 15 amino acids long. The rearrangement links TRBV30 to TRBJ1-4; D is possibly TRBD1 (6 bases). The sample was peripheral blood. This TCR was recovered from a human donor in a cohort sampled during active COVID-19. The CDR3 loop reads CAWSVPTGTNEKLFF. DNA of the CDR3: TGTGCCTGGAGTGTTCCGACAGGAACTAATGAAAAACTGTTTTTT.